The rows below give T cell receptor beta chains drawn from one sample of a study of cytomegalovirus exposure and HLA in healthy donors. Method: immunoSEQ multiplex PCR; TCRdb's copy keeps in-frame clones and lacks some. This table has under 130,000 clones, approximately 79% appearing once. Sequenced input: PBMCs. The source of these receptors is a woman between 35 and 50 years old in good health and CMV-seronegative. Each CDR3 is given with its conserved first and last residue. The D gene is left open where the match is weak. Clone size is stated in some rows and not others, as once, few, many or a class when expanded.

v_call	j_call	clone_size	d_call	cdr3_aa	cdr3_nt
TRBV7-8	TRBJ1-3	-	-	CASSLSGTGNTIYF	TGTGCCAGCAGCTTATCAGGAACTGGAAACACCATATATTTT
TRBV6-5	TRBJ1-1	-	TRBD1	CASSSRQGQNTEAFF	TGTGCCAGCAGTTCTCGACAGGGGCAAAACACTGAAGCTTTCTTT
TRBV6-6	TRBJ1-5	-	TRBD1	CASSYSGTGKNQPQHF	TGTGCCAGCAGTTACTCTGGGACAGGGAAGAATCAGCCCCAGCATTTT
TRBV19	TRBJ2-5	-	-	CASSIRRGPQETQYF	TGTGCCAGTAGTATAAGGAGGGGGCCCCAAGAGACCCAGTACTTC
TRBV5-6	TRBJ1-4	-	-	CASSLGWSPSEKLFF	TGTGCCAGCAGCTTGGGGTGGAGTCCCAGTGAAAAACTGTTTTTT
TRBV4-3	TRBJ1-3	-	-	CASSQERGGPGNTIYF	TGCGCCAGCAGCCAAGAACGAGGAGGTCCTGGAAACACCATATATTTT
TRBV7-2	TRBJ2-2	-	TRBD2	CASSFRGGSGELFF	TGTGCCAGCAGCTTTCGCGGGGGGTCCGGGGAGCTGTTTTTT
TRBV25-1	TRBJ1-1	few	-	CASTGGDGATEAFF	TGTGCCAGCACCGGAGGGGACGGGGCCACTGAAGCTTTCTTT
TRBV28	TRBJ2-1	-	TRBD2	CASSKAGGTYNEQFF	TGTGCCAGCAGTAAAGCGGGGGGCACCTACAATGAGCAGTTCTTC
TRBV21-1	TRBJ1-4	-	-	CASSKATGPGEKLFF	TGTGCCAGCAGCAAAGCGACCGGCCCGGGGGAAAAACTGTTTTTT
TRBV19	TRBJ2-3	-	TRBD2	CASSPGTSGSADTQYF	TGTGCCAGTAGCCCGGGGACTAGCGGGAGTGCAGATACGCAGTATTTT
TRBV6-6	TRBJ2-3	-	TRBD1	CASSYAGTGEADTQYF	TGTGCCAGCAGTTACGCCGGGACAGGGGAGGCAGATACGCAGTATTTT
TRBV4-1	TRBJ1-3	-	TRBD1	CASSHPGQGPNTIYF	TGCGCCAGCAGCCATCCTGGACAGGGTCCAAACACCATATATTTT
TRBV7-7	TRBJ2-3	-	TRBD2	CASSPGLAGETTDTQYF	TGTGCCAGCAGCCCAGGACTAGCGGGGGAGACCACAGATACGCAGTATTTT
TRBV2	TRBJ2-4	-	-	CASSERGAKNIQYF	TGTGCCAGCAGTGAGAGAGGGGCCAAAAACATTCAGTACTTC
TRBV19	TRBJ2-4	-	-	CASRPLRDSRLAKNIQYF	TGTGCCAGTAGGCCTCTTAGAGACAGTCGTCTAGCCAAAAACATTCAGTACTTC
TRBV2	TRBJ2-1	-	TRBD2	CASSLLAAPYNEQFF	TGTGCCAGCAGCTTACTAGCGGCCCCCTACAATGAGCAGTTCTTC